The rows below give T cell receptor beta chains drawn from one sample of a study of T cells in Graves' hyperthyroidism and ophthalmopathy. TCRdb processed the multiplex PCR reads anew with MiXCR; each CDR3 protein has one entry. The sample has under 300,000 distinct CDR3 sequences; roughly 20% are singletons. Sequencing used blood. Receptors originate from a man aged 30 to 45 with Graves' ophthalmopathy. Each CDR3 is given with its conserved first and last residue. Each record gives: J gene, V gene, D gene, clone size, CDR3 DNA, CDR3 protein. D genes are given only for firm matches. Size values are once, few and many counts, or a class for expanded clones, and some rows have none.

>TRBJ1-4|TRBV11-3|.|many
TGTGCCAGCAGCTTAGACATGGGCGATGAAAAACTGTTTTTT
CASSLDMGDEKLFF
>TRBJ2-2|TRBV18|.|.
TGTGCCAGCTCACCAATAAACATTTTCACCGGGGAGCTGTTTTTT
CASSPINIFTGELFF
>TRBJ1-2|TRBV6-2/TRBV6-3|.|.
TGTGCCAGCCCGGGACAACCGAACTATGGCTACACCTTC
CASPGQPNYGYTF
>TRBJ2-1|TRBV28|TRBD2|.
TGTGCCAGCAGTCTATATCCTGGACTAGCGTTTTCCACTTCAAGCTCCTACAATGAGCAGTTCTTC
CASSLYPGLAFSTSSSYNEQFF
>TRBJ1-3|TRBV30|TRBD1|few
TGTGCCTGGAGAGATACAGGGGCTGGAAACACCATATATTTT
CAWRDTGAGNTIYF
>TRBJ2-2|TRBV5-1|.|few
TGCGCCAGCGGAAGAGCTAGGAACACCGGGGAGCTGTTTTTT
CASGRARNTGELFF
>TRBJ2-1|TRBV18|TRBD2|many
TGTGCCAGCTCACCGGCCGGGACTAGCGGACTTTACAATGAGCAGTTCTTC
CASSPAGTSGLYNEQFF
>TRBJ2-1|TRBV27|.|.
TGTGCCAGCACGGCCGATAGCGTACACAATGAGCAGTTCTTC
CASTADSVHNEQFF
>TRBJ2-5|TRBV7-2|TRBD2|many
TGTGCCAGCAGGCCGGGACTACTTCAAGAGACCCAGTACTTC
CASRPGLLQETQYF
>TRBJ2-7|TRBV7-8|.|.
TGTGCCAGCAGCTTAGACGGCGGATCACCACGCGAGCAGTACTTC
CASSLDGGSPREQYF
>TRBJ2-7|TRBV5-5|.|.
TGTGCCAGCAGCTTGGATAATATAGCCTACGAGCAGTACTTC
CASSLDNIAYEQYF
>TRBJ2-3|TRBV20-1|TRBD2|.
TGCAGTGCTAGGACTAGCGGGCCCCCAGATACGCAGTATTTT
CSARTSGPPDTQYF
>TRBJ1-2|TRBV28|.|.
TGTGCCAGCAGTTCTCTCGATGGCTACACCTTC
CASSSLDGYTF
>TRBJ2-1|TRBV12-5|TRBD2|.
TGTGCTAGTGGTTTGGGCGAAGGACTAGCGGTGCAGTTCTTC
CASGLGEGLAVQFF
>TRBJ2-7|TRBV5-1|TRBD2|.
TGCGCCAGCAGCTTGGAGGCTAGCGGGGCATACTACGAGCAGTACTTC
CASSLEASGAYYEQYF
>TRBJ2-1|TRBV28|TRBD2|many
TGTGCCAGCAGCAATAGCGGGCTCGCCTACAATGAGCAGTTCTTC
CASSNSGLAYNEQFF
>TRBJ2-3|TRBV30|TRBD1|few
TGTGCCTGGAGTAGAGAGACAGGGAGCACAGATACGCAGTATTTT
CAWSRETGSTDTQYF
>TRBJ1-2|TRBV28|TRBD1|many
TGTGCCAGCAGTTCAGGGGGATCTAACTATGGCTACACCTTC
CASSSGGSNYGYTF
>TRBJ2-1|TRBV7-8|.|many
TGTGCCAGCAGCTTAGCATCCCAGAGCTCCTACAATGAGCAGTTCTTC
CASSLASQSSYNEQFF
>TRBJ2-4|TRBV9|.|.
TGTGCCAGCAGTCATACTTCGAGGGAGGCAGGCATTCAGTACTTC
CASSHTSREAGIQYF
>TRBJ2-7|TRBV20-1|.|many
TGCAGTGCTAGAGATCAGACCTACGAGCAGTACTTC
CSARDQTYEQYF
>TRBJ2-2|TRBV20-1|.|.
TGCAGTGCTAGTTTGGGACTTAAGAACACCGGGGAGCTGTTTTTT
CSASLGLKNTGELFF
>TRBJ2-2|TRBV11-1|TRBD1|.
TGTGCCAGCAGCCCGGAGGGACAGGCAACCGGGGAGCTGTTTTTT
CASSPEGQATGELFF
>TRBJ2-7|TRBV20-1|.|few
TGCAGTGCTCAGACAGACTGCGAGCAGTACTTC
CSAQTDCEQYF
>TRBJ2-1|TRBV9|TRBD1|.
TGTGCCAGCAGCGTAACAGGGGTCGTGAATGAGCAGTTCTTC
CASSVTGVVNEQFF
>TRBJ2-3|TRBV12-3/TRBV12-4|.|many
TGTGCCAGCAGCCAGGGGACCAACACAGATACGCAGTATTTT
CASSQGTNTDTQYF
>TRBJ2-1|TRBV20-1|TRBD2|few
TGCAGTGCTAGAAGGGGACTAGCGGCGGAAAGCTCCTACAATGAGCAGTTCTTC
CSARRGLAAESSYNEQFF
>TRBJ2-1|TRBV20-1|TRBD1|many
TGCAGTGCTTCTGACCGGGACAGGGGTTACAATGAGCAGTTCTTC
CSASDRDRGYNEQFF
>TRBJ2-1|TRBV30|.|many
TGTGCCTGGAGTGGGCGTCCTGGTGAGCAGTTCTTC
CAWSGRPGEQFF
>TRBJ2-4|TRBV13|.|many
TGTGCCAGCAGCCCGAGGGGCCGCGGAGACATTCAGTACTTC
CASSPRGRGDIQYF
>TRBJ1-1|TRBV12-3/TRBV12-4|.|many
TGTGCCAGCAGGGTCGACGGGAACACTGAAGCTTTCTTT
CASRVDGNTEAFF
>TRBJ1-1|TRBV30|.|.
TGTGCCTGGAGTAGGAATTTTAGGAACACTGAAGCTTTCTTT
CAWSRNFRNTEAFF
>TRBJ1-1|TRBV18|TRBD1|few
TGTGCCAGCTCATCTGGACAGGGGGCGAGGACTGAAGCTTTCTTT
CASSSGQGARTEAFF
>TRBJ1-1|TRBV14|TRBD1|.
TGTGCCAGCAGCTCACAGGGGTTGGCTGAAGCTTTCTTT
CASSSQGLAEAFF
>TRBJ2-5|TRBV14|.|.
TGTGCCAGCAGCCACTGGGACACCTGGGGAGAGACCCAGTACTTC
CASSHWDTWGETQYF
>TRBJ2-1|TRBV7-6|TRBD2|few
TGTGCCAGCAGCCCCGCGACTGGACTAGCGGGAGACAATGAGCAGTTCTTC
CASSPATGLAGDNEQFF
>TRBJ2-7|TRBV11-2|.|many
TGTGCCAGCAGCTTTTCCCGGTCGCTCTCGGGCGAGCAGTACTTC
CASSFSRSLSGEQYF
>TRBJ2-7|TRBV7-2|.|few
TGTGCCAGCAGGCGGGACGGATCCTCGTTCTACGAGCAGTACTTC
CASRRDGSSFYEQYF
>TRBJ1-2|TRBV4-1|.|.
TGCGCCAGCAGCCAAGGCGGGCCTCCGATGGAAGCTGGCTACACCTTC
CASSQGGPPMEAGYTF
>TRBJ2-7|TRBV27|TRBD2|few
TGTGCCAGCAGTTTTGGACTAGCGGGAGGGGTGCAGTACTTC
CASSFGLAGGVQYF
>TRBJ1-2|TRBV27|.|many
TGTGCCAGCAGTTTAGGAGGGAGGAACTATGGCTACACCTTC
CASSLGGRNYGYTF
>TRBJ2-7|TRBV11-3|.|once
TGTGCCAGCAGCTCTGATCGGGGCCCTTCGGGAGAGCAGTACTTC
CASSSDRGPSGEQYF
>TRBJ1-1|TRBV5-4|.|.
TGTGCCGGCAGCTTGGCGGGGGTTGCTGAAGCTTTCTTT
CAGSLAGVAEAFF
>TRBJ2-6|TRBV3-1|.|.
TGTGCCAGCAGCCAAGCTGGCGGAAGCGGGGCCAACGTCCTGACTTTC
CASSQAGGSGANVLTF
>TRBJ2-1|TRBV2|TRBD2|.
TGTGCCAGCAGGACCGGGACTAGCGGGACCGATGAGCAGTTCTTC
CASRTGTSGTDEQFF
>TRBJ2-1|TRBV19|TRBD2|.
TGTGCCAGTAGTATCGATACTAGCGGGAGGGGGAATGAGCAGTTCTTC
CASSIDTSGRGNEQFF
>TRBJ1-1|TRBV30|.|many
TGTGCCTGGGTCGGGGGAACTGAAGCTTTCTTT
CAWVGGTEAFF
>TRBJ1-4|TRBV6-5|.|few
TGTGCCAGCAGTTACTCGCCCAAGTTTCCCTACCGGGGACTACTTAAACTGTTTTTT
CASSYSPKFPYRGLLKLFF
>TRBJ1-3|TRBV6-1|TRBD1|few
TGTGCCAGCAGTGAAAGGGGGCTGACGAGAAACACCATATATTTT
CASSERGLTRNTIYF
>TRBJ2-2|TRBV12-3/TRBV12-4|TRBD1|few
TGTGCCAGCAGTTTAGCGTTGGGACAGGGAACCGGGGAGCTGTTTTTT
CASSLALGQGTGELFF
>TRBJ2-1|TRBV4-1|TRBD1|.
TGCGCCAGCAGCCAAAGCCGGGACAGACCTAACCTTGAGCAGTTCTTC
CASSQSRDRPNLEQFF
>TRBJ2-1|TRBV7-3|TRBD1|few
TGTGCCAGCAGCTTACGACAGGGGGTAAATGAGCAGTTCTTC
CASSLRQGVNEQFF
>TRBJ2-5|TRBV12-3/TRBV12-4|.|many
TGTGCCAGCAGTGGGACACGGAAAGAGACCCAGTACTTC
CASSGTRKETQYF
>TRBJ2-3|TRBV7-2|.|few
TGTGCCGCCAGGGGACCCCTAGCGGAAGATACGCAGTATTTT
CAARGPLAEDTQYF
>TRBJ1-1|TRBV7-3|.|.
TGTGCCAGCAGCTTAAGGCTGGGAAGGGGAACTGAAGCTTTCTTT
CASSLRLGRGTEAFF
>TRBJ1-3|TRBV9|.|.
TGTGCCAGCAGCGTAGAGAACTCTGGAAACACCATATATTTT
CASSVENSGNTIYF
>TRBJ1-3|TRBV14|.|few
TGTGCCAGCAGCCAAGGGGGAGGAGGTGCTGGAAACACCATATATTTT
CASSQGGGGAGNTIYF
>TRBJ2-1|TRBV12-3/TRBV12-4|.|many
TGTGCCAGCAGTTTGTCTATCTCCTACAATGAGCAGTTCTTC
CASSLSISYNEQFF
>TRBJ2-1|TRBV2|TRBD1|many
TGTGCCAGCATTCAGGGGGCGGGTGAGCAGTTCTTC
CASIQGAGEQFF
>TRBJ2-3|TRBV11-2|TRBD2|many
TGTGCCAGCAGCCATAGCGGGATGAGCGATACGCAGTATTTT
CASSHSGMSDTQYF